These 28 T cell receptor beta chains were all obtained from the same sample, sequenced in a study of control samples from healthy donors and cancer patients. Profiled with immunoSEQ multiplex PCR; TCRdb holds only in-frame clones, not every one. The sample records tens of thousands of clones, around 90% being singletons. The material sequenced was blood. The receptors derive from a woman between 65 and 79 years old in good health.

The rearrangement uses TRBV29-1 and TRBJ1-1; D is uncertain. This CDR3 spans 11 amino acids. Germline V gene lookup returns CDR1 SQVTM and CDR2 ANQGSEA. V shed 7 bases and J shed 3 bases, with 9 bases lying between them. In DNA, the CDR3 is TGCAGCGCAAGGGAGGACACTGAAGCTTTCTTT. Translation gives CSAREDTEAFF.

The chain couples TRBV5-4 to TRBJ2-7; D may correspond to TRBD1 or TRBD2 (5 bases each). Between the trimmed V and J ends, which lost 4 bases and 4 bases, there was a span of 18 bases. The CDR3 extends over 15 amino acids. CDR1 and CDR2 from the germline V gene are SGHNT and YYREEE (reference sequence). CDR3: CASSPRGPDAYEQYF. The DNA for the CDR3 is TGTGCCAGCAGCCCGAGGGGACCCGATGCTTACGAGCAGTACTTC. Combining the CDR3 with reference TRBV5-4 and TRBJ2-7 gives the whole variable domain ETGVTQSPTHLIKTRGQQVTLRCSSQSGHNTVSWYQQALGQGPQFIFQYYREEENGRGNFPPRFSGLQFPNYSSELNVNALELDDSALYLCASSPRGPDAYEQYFGPGTRLTVT.

This chain connects TRBV4-1 to TRBJ2-3; D is tentatively TRBD1 or TRBD2 (6 bases each). V lost 0 bases, J lost 9 bases, and 22 bases lay in between. The CDR3 is made up of 17 amino acids. Germline V lookup: CDR1 MGHRA, CDR2 YSYEKL. The CDR3 region has the DNA TGCGCCAGCAGCCAAGATGGGACGGGGGCTATCCGCGACACGCAGTATTTT. Protein sequence: CASSQDGTGAIRDTQYF.

This clone appeared a few times. The DNA of the CDR3 is TGTGCCAGCAGTGAATGGGGCGGGAAGGGTGAGCAGTACTTC. Protein: CASSEWGGKGEQYF. The V gene is TRBV25-1, the J gene TRBJ2-7; a weak D match, TRBD2 (6 bases). From germline, CDR1 is MGHDK and CDR2 SYGVNS. V shed 1 base and J shed 7 bases, with 14 bases lying between them. The CDR3 sequence is 14 residues long.

The chain has TRBV20-1 and TRBJ1-2, with D possibly TRBD1 on 5 matching bases. Germline V gene data show CDR1 as DFQATT and CDR2 as SNEGSKA (reference sequence). This CDR3 comprises 13 residues. V was cut by 3 bases and J by 8 bases, with 16 bases left in between. CDR3 coding DNA: TGCAGTGCTAGTACCGGGACGACTGTAGGCTACACCTTC. Protein: CSASTGTTVGYTF.

The V and J genes are TRBV19 and TRBJ1-2, with 8 bases aligning to TRBD1. The V gene's germline CDR1 is LNHDA and CDR2 SQIVND (reference sequence). The CDR3 spans 14 residues. The ends lost 7 bases at V and 7 bases at J; junction bases unmatched: 11. The CDR3 DNA reads TGTGCCAGTACCGTGGACAGGGTGACGGGTGGCTACACCTTC. Protein: CASTVDRVTGGYTF.

This clone has more than one count but fewer than ten. The CDR3 region is CATSLSDYNQPQHF. The CDR3 DNA reads TGTGCCACCTCCCTCTCTGACTACAATCAGCCCCAGCATTTT. The chain joins TRBV6-5 to TRBJ1-5; D uncertain. Trimming stripped 10 bases from V and 3 bases from J, with 16 bases between. The CDR3 length is 14 residues. The germline V gene has CDR1 MNHEY and CDR2 SVGAGI.

Only one count was recorded for this clone. The J gene is TRBJ1-6, the V gene TRBV5-1; 9 nucleotides align to TRBD1. Germline V lookup: CDR1 SGHRS, CDR2 YFSETQ. This CDR3 has 15 residues. J was trimmed by 10 bases and V by 0 bases; bases with no gene match: 5. For the CDR3, the DNA is TGCGCCAGCAGCTTGGCGGGACAGGGTGAGTCACCCCTCCACTTT. As protein: CASSLAGQGESPLHF.

The chain recombines TRBV7-9 with TRBJ2-2; TRBD1 agrees at 7 bases. The germline V gene encodes CDR1 SEHNR and CDR2 FQNEAQ (reference sequence). The V and J ends lost 8 bases and 6 bases, in that order; junction bases with no gene match: 9. The CDR3 runs to 14 residues. The CDR3 sequence: CASEGAALAGELFF. Here the CDR3 DNA reads TGTGCCAGCGAGGGGGCAGCCCTCGCCGGGGAGCTGTTTTTT.

This chain uses TRBV2 with TRBJ2-5; D not resolved. The CDR3 is 13 amino acids. The germline CDR1 and CDR2 sequences are SNHLY and FYNNEI. V was clipped by 6 bases and J by 1 base, with 9 bases between them. CDR3 DNA: TGTGCCAGCAGCGTCCGGGCCCAAGAGACCCAGTACTTC. It codes for CASSVRAQETQYF.

A single count supports this clone. The junction shows a germline mismatch at one end, possibly a read error. The CDR3 region is CASSKDRVENTGELFF. The DNA for the CDR3 is TGTGCTAGCAGCAAAGACAGGGTCGAGAACACCGGGGAGCTGTTTTTT. The J gene is TRBJ2-2, the V gene TRBV7-7, with 7 bases matching TRBD1. This CDR3 is 16 amino acids long. Germline CDR1 is SSHAT and CDR2 is FNYEAQ (reference sequence).

This clone was detected only once. This sequence joins TRBV12-5 and TRBJ1-2; TRBD1 aligns across 9 bases. J lost 6 bases, V lost 3 bases, and 11 bases had no gene match. Per germline, CDR1 LGHNT and CDR2 FRNRAP. CDR3 length equals 16 residues. CDR3 nucleotide sequence: TGTGCTAGTGGTTTCTCCCCGCCCGGGACAGGGAATGGCTACACCTTC. Translating gives CASGFSPPGTGNGYTF. Supplemented by reference TRBV12-5 and TRBJ1-2, the full variable domain reads DARVTQTPRHKVTEMGQEVTMRCQPILGHNTVFWYRQTMMQGLELLAYFRNRAPLDDSGMPKDRFSAEMPDATLATLKIQPSEPRDSAVYFCASGFSPPGTGNGYTFGSGTRLTVV.

The rearrangement links TRBV7-9 to TRBJ1-1; D may be TRBD1 (5 bases). The CDR3 totals 14 residues. The V gene's germline CDR1 is SEHNR and CDR2 FQNEAQ (reference sequence). V gave up 7 bases and J gave up 0 bases, with 12 bases separating them. The CDR3 DNA reads as TGTGCCAGCAACCGGGACTCCTTGAACACTGAAGCTTTCTTT. It is translated as CASNRDSLNTEAFF.

The count of this clone is one. This sequence joins TRBV7-6 and TRBJ2-5; 7 bases are a match to TRBD2. J was trimmed by 5 bases and V by 5 bases; bases with no gene match: 8. The CDR3 runs to 14 residues. Germline CDR1 reads SGHVS; CDR2 reads FNYEAQ. The DNA of the CDR3 is TGTGCCAGCAGCCGAGCGAGCGGGGTGGAGACCCAGTACTTC. This encodes CASSRASGVETQYF.

As DNA, the CDR3 is TGCGCCAGCAGCTTGGAAGGCCGGAACTCTGGGGCCAACGTCCTGACTTTC. It codes for CASSLEGRNSGANVLTF. The chain combines TRBV5-1 with TRBJ2-6; no clear D. Per germline, CDR1 SGHRS and CDR2 YFSETQ. The CDR3 is made up of 17 amino acids. The V and J ends lost 0 bases and 0 bases respectively, with 10 bases between them.

The rearrangement links TRBV7-2 to TRBJ2-7, with D unclear. This CDR3 is 13 amino acids long. V was cut by 7 bases and J by 1 base, with 11 bases left in between. Germline V CDR1 and CDR2: SGHTA, FQGNSA. CDR3 coding DNA: TGTGCCAGCAACCTTGCGAGGTCCTACGAGCAGTACTTC. Amino acid sequence: CASNLARSYEQYF. Variable domain in full (rest from reference TRBV7-2 and TRBJ2-7): GAGVSQSPSNKVTEKGKDVELRCDPISGHTALYWYRQSLGQGLEFLIYFQGNSAPDKSGLPSDRFSAERTGGSVSTLTIQRTQQEDSAVYLCASNLARSYEQYFGPGTRLTVT.

The gene calls are TRBV9 and TRBJ2-7; TRBD1 aligns across 10 bases. Germline CDR1 reads SGDLS; CDR2 reads YYNGEE. The CDR3 spans 15 residues. J lost 4 bases, V lost 2 bases, and 6 bases had no gene match. CDR3 nucleotide sequence: TGTGCCAGCAGCGTGGAAGGGACAGGGGTTTACGAGCAGTACTTC. It is translated as CASSVEGTGVYEQYF.

This clone was recorded once. The chain uses TRBV27 and TRBJ1-2; TRBD1 matches at 7 bases. Per the germline V gene, CDR1 is MNHEY and CDR2 is SMNVEV (reference sequence). The length of the CDR3 is 13 residues. The V segment lost 4 bases and the J segment 8 bases; nucleotides outside the gene matches: 7. CDR3 nucleotide sequence: TGTGCCAGCAGTTCTAGACAGGGAACCGGCTACACCTTC. Translation: CASSSRQGTGYTF.

This sequence joins TRBV7-9 and TRBJ1-4; 12 bases match TRBD1. The CDR3 is 15 residues long. CDR1 and CDR2 from the germline V gene are SEHNR and FQNEAQ (reference sequence). After removal of 1 base from V and 9 bases from J, the junction contained 3 bases not matched to a gene. The CDR3 is CASSLERDRGQKLFF. The CDR3 DNA reads TGTGCCAGCAGCTTAGAAAGGGACAGGGGGCAAAAACTGTTTTTT.

This chain joins TRBV20-1 and TRBJ2-5, with 10 nucleotides matching TRBD2. The V segment lost 3 bases and the J segment 5 bases; nucleotides outside the gene matches: 6. Germline V gene data show CDR1 as DFQATT and CDR2 as SNEGSKA (reference sequence). This CDR3 spans 14 amino acids. The CDR3 here is CSASASGSGETQYF. The CDR3, as DNA: TGCAGTGCTAGTGCTAGCGGGAGTGGGGAGACCCAGTACTTC.

V is TRBV5-1 and J is TRBJ1-2, with 8 bases aligning to TRBD1. CDR1 SGHRS and CDR2 YFSETQ come from the germline V gene. With V trimmed by 2 bases and J by 5 bases, 5 bases remained unmatched. The CDR3 length is 14 residues. The CDR3 reads CASSLGGQAYGYTF. CDR3 DNA: TGCGCCAGCAGCTTAGGGGGACAGGCGTATGGCTACACCTTC.

The chain uses TRBV7-8 and TRBJ1-5; D may be TRBD1 (5 bases). The germline V gene encodes CDR1 SGHVS and CDR2 FQNEAQ. The length of the CDR3 is 14 residues. V was clipped by 1 base and J by 7 bases, with 11 bases between them. The DNA of the CDR3 is TGTGCCAGCAGCTTAGGGCAGGGTTCGCAGCCCCAGCATTTT. It translates to CASSLGQGSQPQHF.

This chain uses TRBV30 with TRBJ1-1, with D hard to call. Germline CDR1 is GTSNPN and CDR2 is SVGIG (reference sequence). CDR3 length: 12 residues. V was shortened by 0 bases and J by 11 bases, with 13 bases between the two germline ends. The chain's CDR3 is CAWSVPLKRAFF. The DNA for the CDR3 is TGTGCCTGGAGTGTCCCCCTCAAGAGGGCTTTCTTT.

This chain uses TRBV27 with TRBJ1-5; no firm D call. The CDR3 loop spans 13 amino acids. V was shortened by 2 bases and J by 4 bases, with 6 bases between the two germline ends. Looked up from germline, CDR1 is MNHEY and CDR2 is SMNVEV (reference sequence). The CDR3 loop reads CASSLIGNQPQHF. In DNA, the CDR3 is TGTGCCAGCAGTTTAATAGGAAATCAGCCCCAGCATTTT.

The rearrangement joins TRBV19 to TRBJ2-7, with 8 bases aligning to TRBD2. CDR1 is LNHDA, CDR2 SQIVND, per germline (reference sequence). The ends lost 5 bases at V and 5 bases at J; junction bases unmatched: 14. This CDR3 spans 16 amino acids. Here the CDR3 DNA reads TGTGCCAGTAGTCAACTAGCGAGCGGGAGTACGGACGAGCAGTACTTC. Amino acids: CASSQLASGSTDEQYF.

The genes are TRBV5-1 and TRBJ2-1; no firm D call. Germline loops: CDR1 SGHRS, CDR2 YFSETQ. V lost 4 bases, J lost 5 bases, and 13 bases lay in between. This CDR3 comprises 14 residues. The CDR3 region has the DNA TGCGCCAGCAGCCCCTCAGGCCTAGACAATGAGCAGTTCTTC. Its translation is CASSPSGLDNEQFF.

This clone is medium-sized (0.01 to 0.1%) within its sample. The rearrangement uses TRBV15 and TRBJ2-7; TRBD2 agrees at 12 bases. The germline V gene has CDR1 LNHNV and CDR2 YYDKDF (reference sequence). This CDR3 comprises 15 residues. Germline trimming cut 1 base from V and 5 bases from J; bases unmatched to any gene: 3. The CDR3 reads CATSRGTSGNNEQYF. The CDR3 DNA follows: TGTGCCACCAGCAGAGGGACTAGCGGGAACAACGAGCAGTACTTC.

Written as DNA, the CDR3 is TGTGCCAGCAGCTTGTCTAGCGGGCAGGAGACCCAGTACTTC. Translating gives CASSLSSGQETQYF. The chain recombines TRBV7-2 with TRBJ2-5; 8 positions match TRBD2. This CDR3 has 14 amino acids. Germline trimming cut 3 bases from V and 5 bases from J; bases unmatched to any gene: 5. Germline V gene sequence: CDR1 SGHTA, CDR2 FQGNSA.